This is a list of T cell receptor beta chains from one sample in a study of human T cells and chemical hapten exposure. TCRdb processed the RACE reads anew with MiXCR; each CDR3 protein has one entry. The repertoire has more than 55,000 distinct CDR3 sequences, approximately 10% of them found once; the top ten carry 9.6%. The specimen was whole blood, collected in connection with sensitization to the hapten diphenylcyclopropenone (DPC). The origin of the receptors is a man aged 35-49 years with alopecia areata. Some clones in this sample may be carry-over from other donors' samples. Each CDR3 is given with its conserved first and last residue. The order of the fields is D gene, clone size, V gene, J gene, CDR3 protein, CDR3 DNA. The D gene is left open where the match is weak. Rows give clone size only sometimes, using once, few, many, or a class for an expanded clone.

>NA|NA|TRBV6-1|TRBJ1-2
CASSEAARGWSGYTF
TGTGCCAGCAGTGAAGCGGCGAGGGGTTGGAGTGGCTACACCTTC
>NA|few|TRBV20-1|TRBJ2-3
CSERGYSTDTQYF
TGCAGCGAACGGGGGTATAGCACAGATACGCAGTATTTT
>TRBD2|many|TRBV28|TRBJ2-7
CASTWGAGGYEQYF
TGTGCCAGCACTTGGGGAGCGGGAGGGTACGAGCAGTACTTC
>NA|few|TRBV2|TRBJ2-1
CASRGARTGEQFF
TGTGCCAGCAGAGGCGCCCGTACCGGGGAGCAGTTCTTC
>NA|many|TRBV6-4|TRBJ1-1
CASSEGANTEAFF
TGTGCCAGCAGTGAGGGGGCGAACACTGAAGCTTTCTTT
>NA|few|TRBV20-1|TRBJ2-3
CSPSSVGVTDTQYF
TGCAGTCCCTCCTCGGTGGGGGTCACAGATACGCAGTATTTT
>NA|few|TRBV11-3|TRBJ2-2
CASSFRVNTGELFF
TGTGCCAGCAGCTTTCGAGTGAACACCGGGGAGCTGTTTTTT
>TRBD2|NA|TRBV11-2|TRBJ2-7
CASSRAGDPAYEQYF
TGTGCCAGCAGCCGAGCGGGAGATCCCGCCTACGAGCAGTACTTC
>NA|few|TRBV2|TRBJ2-7
CASSRAFYEQYF
TGTGCCAGCAGCAGGGCTTTCTACGAGCAGTACTTC
>NA|NA|TRBV28|TRBJ2-2
CASNTRTGELFF
TGTGCCAGCAACACCAGGACCGGGGAGCTGTTTTTT
>TRBD2|NA|TRBV7-2|TRBJ2-5
CASTLSSGSLRETQYF
TGTGCCAGCACTCTAAGTAGCGGGAGTTTACGAGAGACCCAGTACTTC
>TRBD1|NA|TRBV3-1|TRBJ1-2
CASSPGQGAYYGYTF
TGTGCCAGCAGCCCCGGACAGGGGGCTTACTATGGCTACACCTTC
>NA|many|TRBV3-1|TRBJ2-1
CASSPTGYNEQFF
TGTGCCAGCAGCCCTACAGGGTACAATGAGCAGTTCTTC
>NA|few|TRBV19|TRBJ2-5
CASSMTGQETQYF
TGTGCCAGTAGTATGACAGGTCAAGAGACCCAGTACTTC
>NA|NA|TRBV7-2|TRBJ2-5
CASSLGAMETQYF
TGTGCCAGCAGCTTAGGAGCTATGGAGACCCAGTACTTC
>NA|many|TRBV29-1|TRBJ2-2
CSVARTVNTGELFF
TGCAGCGTAGCCCGGACAGTGAACACCGGGGAGCTGTTTTTT
>NA|NA|TRBV10-3|TRBJ1-1
CAISDPMRAAEQAAEAFF
TGTGCCATCAGTGATCCGATGCGGGCGGCAGAACAAGCCGCTGAAGCTTTCTTT
>TRBD1|many|TRBV28|TRBJ2-6
CASSRDSSGANVLTF
TGTGCCAGCAGTCGGGACAGCTCTGGGGCCAACGTCCTGACTTTC
>TRBD2|NA|TRBV20-1|TRBJ2-7
CSVLVFSGGISYEQYF
TGCAGTGTCCTAGTTTTTAGCGGGGGAATTTCCTACGAGCAGTACTTC
>NA|many|TRBV7-2|TRBJ2-1
CASSLAGRPYNEQFF
TGTGCCAGCAGCTTAGCCGGGAGACCCTACAATGAGCAGTTCTTC
>NA|many|TRBV11-2|TRBJ2-1
CASSSTTGPNEQFF
TGTGCCAGCAGCTCCACAACAGGGCCCAATGAGCAGTTCTTC
>TRBD1|NA|TRBV29-1|TRBJ2-1
CSVGRQGGDEQFF
TGCAGCGTCGGGAGACAGGGGGGGGATGAGCAGTTCTTC
>TRBD1|many|TRBV30|TRBJ2-3
CAWSGGQGPTDTQYF
TGTGCCTGGAGTGGAGGACAGGGGCCCACAGATACGCAGTATTTT
>TRBD1|once|TRBV4-1|TRBJ2-7
CASSQGDRTYEQCF
TGCGCCAGCAGCCAAGGGGACAGGACCTACGAGCAGTGCTTC
>TRBD1|many|TRBV7-2|TRBJ2-7
CASRDSAYEQYF
TGTGCCAGCCGGGACAGCGCCTACGAGCAGTACTTC
>NA|NA|TRBV6-4|TRBJ2-2
CASSSGNTGELFF
TGTGCCAGCAGTAGCGGGAACACCGGGGAGCTGTTTTTT
>TRBD1|NA|TRBV28|TRBJ2-5
CASSLQDRAFQETQYF
TGTGCCAGCAGTTTACAGGACAGGGCTTTCCAAGAGACCCAGTACTTC
>NA|many|TRBV10-3|TRBJ2-4
CAISESKGKNIQYF
TGTGCCATCAGTGAGTCGAAGGGGAAAAACATTCAGTACTTC
>NA|many|TRBV6-4|TRBJ2-2
CASSDSTVSGTGELFF
TGTGCCAGCAGTGACTCGACCGTATCGGGCACCGGGGAGCTGTTTTTT